This T cell receptor beta chain was retrieved from a study of cytomegalovirus exposure and HLA in healthy donors. Primers for the PCR totalled 60 Vbeta and 13 Jbeta. Sequencing was performed with immunoSEQ multiplex PCR; in TCRdb, only in-frame clones are kept and a portion is missing. The sample's table shows approximately 45,000 clones. This CDR3 has 14 amino acids. With V trimmed by 6 bases and J by 5 bases, 6 bases remained unmatched. CDR1 is LNHDA and CDR2 is SQIVND in the germline V gene (reference sequence). Concerning this clone: Its matching antigen is unknown.

Whole-study findings and limits: The study put some 150 TCR beta chains on its list as cytomegalovirus-associated. Among TCR beta chains of equal frequency, HLA-associated ones were more clonally expanded in a later analysis.

Sequences were obtained from PBMCs. V gene TRBV19 combines with J gene TRBJ2-5; 10 nucleotides line up with TRBD1. This receptor was identified in a male donor in good health and CMV-seronegative. CDR3: CASRGDRGRETQYF. CDR3 DNA sequence: TGTGCCAGTAGAGGGGACAGGGGAAGGGAGACCCAGTACTTC. Full variable domain (rest looked up from reference TRBV19 and TRBJ2-5): DGGITQSPKYLFRKEGQNVTLSCEQNLNHDAMYWYRQDPGQGLRLIYYSQIVNDFQKGDIAEGYSVSREKKESFPLTVTSAQKNPTAFYLCASRGDRGRETQYFGPGTRLLVL.